Following are 2 T cell receptor beta chains from one sample sequenced in a study of shared clonotypes between healthy human individuals. This table comes from immunoSEQ multiplex PCR, and its TCRdb copy is limited to in-frame clones, with some not included. This sample yields around 700,000 clones, of which more than 70% are seen a single time; about 1.8% belongs to the top ten. Material for sequencing was memory CD4+ T cells sorted from blood. Regarding subset: CD45RA-negative fraction. Receptor source: a woman in her twenties or thirties in good health.

A note on this clone: The same CDR3 is also encoded by other DNA sequences in this sample. This rearrangement joins TRBV30 to TRBJ2-3; 11 bases are shared with TRBD2. This CDR3 has 14 amino acids. V lost 3 bases, J lost 2 bases, and 1 base stayed unmatched. Germline CDR1 is GTSNPN and CDR2 is SVGIG (reference sequence). CDR3 protein: CAWRTSGNTDTQYF. The CDR3 DNA sequence: TGTGCCTGGAGGACTAGCGGGAACACAGATACGCAGTATTTT.

V gene TRBV5-1 combines with J gene TRBJ2-1; 7 bases match TRBD1. CDR3 length: 15 amino acids. Losses at the gene ends were 4 bases for V and 0 bases for J; bases not matched to a gene: 4. The V gene's germline CDR1 is SGHRS and CDR2 YFSETQ. The CDR3 coding sequence is TGCGCCAGCAGCGACCGGGACAGCTCCTACAATGAGCAGTTCTTC. Its translation is CASSDRDSSYNEQFF. Combining the CDR3 with reference TRBV5-1 and TRBJ2-1 gives the whole variable domain KAGVTQTPRYLIKTRGQQVTLSCSPISGHRSVSWYQQTPGQGLQFLFEYFSETQRNKGNFPGRFSGRQFSNSRSEMNVSTLELGDSALYLCASSDRDSSYNEQFFGPGTRLTVL.